The clone carrying this T cell receptor (beta chain) came up a few times. The record originates from a study of technical replicates of blood from four donors. TCRdb keeps only in-frame clones here, not all; method: immunoSEQ multiplex PCR. The data show 74,000 or so clones, about 90% seen once. This CDR3 has 16 amino acids. In germline, CDR1 is LNHDA, CDR2 SQIVND (reference sequence). With 5 bases removed from V and 2 bases from J, the gap between germline ends came to 16 bases. The source is a human donor in good health. The chain joins TRBV19 to TRBJ1-5; D unresolved. Sequenced: T cells isolated from PBMCs. The CDR3 reads CASSLGENGGNQPQHF. In DNA, the CDR3 is TGTGCCAGTAGTCTAGGAGAGAACGGGGGCAATCAGCCCCAGCATTTT.